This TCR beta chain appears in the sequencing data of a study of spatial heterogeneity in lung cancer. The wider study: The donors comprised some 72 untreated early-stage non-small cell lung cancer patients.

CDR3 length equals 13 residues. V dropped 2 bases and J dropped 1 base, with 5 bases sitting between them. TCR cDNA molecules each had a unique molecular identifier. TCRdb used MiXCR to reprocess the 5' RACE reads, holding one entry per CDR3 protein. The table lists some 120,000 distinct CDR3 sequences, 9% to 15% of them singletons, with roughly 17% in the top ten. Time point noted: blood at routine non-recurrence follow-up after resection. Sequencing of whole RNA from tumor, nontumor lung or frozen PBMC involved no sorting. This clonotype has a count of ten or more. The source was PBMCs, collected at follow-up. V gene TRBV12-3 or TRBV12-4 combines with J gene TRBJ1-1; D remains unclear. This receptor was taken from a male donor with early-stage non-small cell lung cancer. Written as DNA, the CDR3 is TGTGCCAGCAGTTTATCTGGGAACACTGAAGCTTTCTTT. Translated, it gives CASSLSGNTEAFF.